This TCR beta chain came from a study of T-cell reconstitution after alpha-beta-depleted transplantation in children. Preparation of the TCRbeta library used unique molecular identifiers. TCRdb recomputed calls from the PCR reads with MiXCR, one row per CDR3 protein. The sample consists of about 610,000 distinct CDR3 sequences, about 11% of them appearing once. The CDR3 contains 15 residues. Germline V gives CDR1 DFQATT, CDR2 SNEGSKA (reference sequence). Trimming took off 0 bases at V and 4 bases at J, with 13 bases between the two ends. This chain uses TRBV20-1 with TRBJ1-3; D possibly corresponds to TRBD1 (5 bases). The sequenced sample was PBMCs from the stem cell graft donor, obtained from the stem cell graft. The origin of this receptor is a human donor who donated a stem cell graft to a child with acute myeloid leukemia. The CDR3, as DNA: TGCAGTGCTAGAGATTTGGCAGGGAAGGGAAACACCATATATTTT. Amino acids: CSARDLAGKGNTIYF.